These T cell receptor beta chains were read from a single sample in a study of long-term antiretroviral therapy in people with HIV. Sequencing used immunoSEQ multiplex PCR; TCRdb keeps in-frame clones, though not all of them. The sample holds 45,000 or so clones, around 96% seen once. The source was unsorted PBMCs, collected 3.7 years after starting antiretroviral therapy. These receptors came from a woman in her forties or fifties with HIV. CDR3s include the opening cysteine and the closing phenylalanine or tryptophan. The D gene is left open where the match is weak. Size values are once, few and many counts, or a class for expanded clones, and some rows have none.

cdr3_aa | cdr3_nt | j_call | clone_size | v_call | cdr3_length | d_call
CASSHPQGDPNEQFF | TGTGCCAGCAGCCATCCGCAGGGAGACCCCAATGAGCAGTTCTTC | TRBJ2-1 | - | TRBV4-2 | 15 | -
CASSFSDGGNIQYF | TGTGCCAGCAGCTTTTCAGACGGGGGGAACATTCAGTACTTC | TRBJ2-4 | - | TRBV11-2 | 14 | TRBD2
CASSGRTLGYYEQYF | TGTGCCAGCAGCGGAAGGACCCTCGGCTACTACGAGCAGTACTTC | TRBJ2-7 | - | TRBV11-2 | 15 | -
CASSSGQGFYEQYF | TGTGCCAGCAGTTCGGGACAGGGGTTCTACGAGCAGTACTTC | TRBJ2-7 | - | TRBV27 | 14 | TRBD1
CASSLVSGTALEQYF | TGTGCCAGCAGCTTAGTATCCGGGACGGCATTGGAGCAGTACTTC | TRBJ2-7 | - | TRBV7-2 | 15 | -
CASTEKQGNFGYTF | TGTGCCAGTACCGAGAAACAGGGGAATTTCGGCTACACCTTC | TRBJ1-2 | - | TRBV19 | 14 | TRBD1
CASSGSGLLKETQYF | TGCGCCAGCAGCGGTTCGGGGCTCCTCAAAGAGACCCAGTACTTC | TRBJ2-5 | - | TRBV5-1 | 15 | -
CASSQTGTKNTDTQYF | TGTGCCAGCAGCCAAACCGGGACTAAGAACACAGATACGCAGTATTTT | TRBJ2-3 | - | TRBV4-2 | 16 | TRBD2
CASRGPGQDTEAFF | TGTGCCAGCCGGGGACCGGGACAGGACACTGAAGCTTTCTTT | TRBJ1-1 | - | TRBV21-1 | 14 | -
CASSPDRGGAKNIQYF | TGTGCCAGCAGTCCGGACAGGGGGGGAGCCAAAAACATTCAGTACTTC | TRBJ2-4 | once | TRBV14 | 16 | TRBD1
CASTGAYSNQPQHF | TGTGCCAGCACCGGGGCATATAGCAATCAGCCCCAGCATTTT | TRBJ1-5 | - | TRBV6-1 | 14 | -
CASSDEVLYGYTF | TGTGCCAGCAGTGACGAGGTTCTCTATGGCTACACCTTC | TRBJ1-2 | - | TRBV2 | 13 | -
CASRMGKEEPQHF | TGTGCCAGCAGAATGGGCAAGGAGGAGCCCCAGCATTTT | TRBJ1-5 | - | TRBV2 | 13 | -
CSVDDRVHTEAFF | TGCAGCGTTGACGATAGGGTCCACACTGAAGCTTTCTTT | TRBJ1-1 | - | TRBV29-1 | 13 | -
CASREGRMNTEAFF | TGTGCCAGCAGAGAGGGACGGATGAACACTGAAGCTTTCTTT | TRBJ1-1 | - | TRBV6-5 | 14 | -
CASSSPGGGGPYEQYF | TGTGCCAGCAGCTCCCCCGGGGGCGGGGGGCCCTACGAGCAGTACTTC | TRBJ2-7 | once | TRBV7-2 | 16 | TRBD2
CASRTGTGTHLIMNTEAFF | TGCGCCAGCCGTACCGGGACAGGCACTCACCTTATCATGAACACTGAAGCTTTCTTT | TRBJ1-1 | - | TRBV5-1 | 19 | TRBD1
CASSLRQGVSQPQHF | TGTGCCAGCAGTCTGCGACAGGGGGTTAGTCAGCCCCAGCATTTT | TRBJ1-5 | - | TRBV6-5 | 15 | TRBD1
CAWSRGIRETQYF | TGTGCCTGGAGTCGGGGGATACGGGAGACCCAGTACTTC | TRBJ2-5 | - | TRBV30 | 13 | -
CASSESGYLEQYF | TGTGCCAGCAGTGAGAGCGGGTATCTCGAGCAGTACTTC | TRBJ2-7 | - | TRBV2 | 13 | -
CASSYSNLAEQYF | TGTGCCAGCAGTTACTCGAATCTTGCCGAGCAGTACTTC | TRBJ2-7 | - | TRBV6-5 | 13 | -
CASTDRGTYEQYF | TGTGCCAGTACAGACAGGGGTACCTACGAGCAGTACTTC | TRBJ2-7 | - | TRBV19 | 13 | TRBD1
CASTHSGQGPITWYF | TGTGCCAGCACCCATTCCGGACAGGGTCCGATTACGTGGTACTTC | TRBJ2-5 | - | TRBV13 | 15 | TRBD1
CASSNPMNNYGYTF | TGTGCCAGTAGTAACCCGATGAATAACTATGGCTACACCTTC | TRBJ1-2 | - | TRBV19 | 14 | -
CASSQGDRQNQPQHF | TGCGCCAGCAGCCAAGGGGACAGGCAAAATCAGCCCCAGCATTTT | TRBJ1-5 | - | TRBV4-1 | 15 | TRBD1
CASSQEGRGNYEQYF | TGCGCCAGCAGCCAAGAAGGAAGGGGGAACTACGAGCAGTACTTC | TRBJ2-7 | - | TRBV4-1 | 15 | -
CASSEAGSLAKNIQYF | TGTGCCAGCAGTGAGGCAGGGAGTCTAGCCAAAAACATTCAGTACTTC | TRBJ2-4 | - | TRBV6-1 | 16 | -
CASSLANGYEQFF | TGCGCCAGCAGCTTGGCCAACGGGTATGAGCAGTTCTTC | TRBJ2-1 | - | TRBV5-1 | 13 | -
CASSLIAGGAYNEQFF | TGTGCCAGCAGCCTCATAGCGGGGGGCGCCTACAATGAGCAGTTCTTC | TRBJ2-1 | - | TRBV7-6 | 16 | TRBD2
CASSLVAGGPNEQFF | TGTGCCAGCAGCTTAGTCGCGGGGGGGCCGAATGAGCAGTTCTTC | TRBJ2-1 | - | TRBV7-9 | 15 | TRBD2
CASSHRGQGEKLFF | TGTGCCAGTAGTCACAGGGGGCAGGGGGAAAAACTGTTTTTT | TRBJ1-4 | - | TRBV19 | 14 | TRBD1
CASSLTGREGMAQYF | TGTGCCAGCAGCTTGACGGGGCGGGAAGGTATGGCCCAGTACTTC | TRBJ2-5 | few | TRBV5-4 | 15 | -
CASSLGLGQGNGYTF | TGTGCCAGCAGCTTAGGTTTGGGACAGGGGAATGGCTACACCTTC | TRBJ1-2 | once | TRBV5-5 | 15 | TRBD1
CASSLEGSEGETQYF | TGTGCCAGCAGCTTAGAGGGTAGCGAGGGAGAGACCCAGTACTTC | TRBJ2-5 | - | TRBV7-8 | 15 | -
CASSYRQGGEAFF | TGTGCCAGCAGCTATCGACAGGGAGGGGAAGCTTTCTTT | TRBJ1-1 | - | TRBV7-3 | 13 | TRBD1
CASQGDQPQHF | TGTGCCAGCCAGGGGGATCAGCCCCAGCATTTT | TRBJ1-5 | once | TRBV6-1 | 11 | TRBD1
CASSLSKGGRGHTNSGANVLTF | TGCGCCAGCAGCTTATCTAAGGGAGGCAGGGGGCATACAAACTCTGGGGCCAACGTCCTGACTTTC | TRBJ2-6 | - | TRBV4-1 | 22 | TRBD1
CASSLPRGGFQETQYF | TGTGCCAGCAGCTTGCCCAGGGGGGGCTTTCAAGAGACCCAGTACTTC | TRBJ2-5 | - | TRBV5-6 | 16 | -
CASSYSSRGTNTEAFF | TGTGCCAGCAGTTACTCGAGCAGGGGGACGAACACTGAAGCTTTCTTT | TRBJ1-1 | - | TRBV6-5 | 16 | TRBD1
CAWSVGTEAFF | TGTGCCTGGAGTGTTGGAACTGAAGCTTTCTTT | TRBJ1-1 | - | TRBV30 | 11 | -
CASSPGTTSSYEQYF | TGTGCCAGCAGCCCGGGGACAACCAGCTCCTACGAGCAGTACTTC | TRBJ2-7 | once | TRBV7-6 | 15 | -
CASSQDAGGDEKLFF | TGCGCCAGCAGCCAAGATGCGGGCGGGGATGAAAAACTGTTTTTT | TRBJ1-4 | - | TRBV4-3 | 15 | -
CASSGSDSNYGYTF | TGTGCCAGCAGTGGATCGGACAGTAACTATGGCTACACCTTC | TRBJ1-2 | once | TRBV6-5 | 14 | -
CASSLMVLLSSGANVLTF | TGCGCCAGCAGCTTGATGGTCTTACTGAGCTCTGGGGCCAACGTCCTGACTTTC | TRBJ2-6 | - | TRBV5-1 | 18 | -
CASSLRPANYGYTF | TGTGCCAGCAGCCTCCGCCCCGCAAACTATGGCTACACCTTC | TRBJ1-2 | once | TRBV5-4 | 14 | -
CASSPGTVNQAFF | TGTGCCAGCAGCCCCGGGACAGTTAATCAAGCTTTCTTT | TRBJ1-1 | - | TRBV7-6 | 13 | TRBD1
CASSTLGTVNTGELFF | TGTGCCAGTAGTACCCTCGGGACAGTCAACACCGGGGAGCTGTTTTTT | TRBJ2-2 | - | TRBV19 | 16 | TRBD1
CASSQDLSASPLHF | TGCGCCAGCAGCCAAGATCTGAGCGCGTCACCCCTCCACTTT | TRBJ1-6 | - | TRBV4-1 | 14 | -
CASSLEDRVREQYF | TGTGCCAGCAGCTTAGAAGACAGGGTGCGCGAGCAGTACTTC | TRBJ2-7 | - | TRBV11-2 | 14 | TRBD1
CASSQGTSGGPTGELFF | TGCGCCAGCAGCCAAGGTACTAGCGGGGGACCCACCGGGGAGCTGTTTTTT | TRBJ2-2 | - | TRBV4-1 | 17 | TRBD2
CAWSVRGPTWPLVSNQPQHF | TGTGCCTGGAGTGTTCGGGGGCCCACGTGGCCACTGGTGAGCAATCAGCCCCAGCATTTT | TRBJ1-5 | - | TRBV30 | 20 | -
CASSVSNIQETQYF | TGTGCCAGCAGCGTATCTAACATCCAAGAGACCCAGTACTTC | TRBJ2-5 | - | TRBV9 | 14 | -
CASSVDSGGKTDTQYF | TGTGCCAGCAGCGTAGACTCCGGGGGCAAAACAGATACGCAGTATTTT | TRBJ2-3 | - | TRBV9 | 16 | -
CASSLTGATNEKLFF | TGTGCCAGCTCCCTTACAGGGGCAACTAATGAAAAACTGTTTTTT | TRBJ1-4 | - | TRBV18 | 15 | TRBD1
CASSFSLRSSGNTIYF | TGTGCCAGCAGTTTCTCCCTCCGGAGCTCTGGAAACACCATATATTTT | TRBJ1-3 | - | TRBV27 | 16 | -